This T cell receptor beta chain was captured by sequencing in a study of blood T cell repertoires in COVID-19. Germline V gene lookup returns CDR1 SNHLY and CDR2 FYNNEI. The CDR3 loop spans 14 amino acids. The V end lost 4 bases, the J end lost 1 base, and 9 bases lay between the germline ends. Methods used by the authors: Amplification of reference gene primers provided the estimated nucleated cell counts. Libraries were prepared by immunoSEQ multiplex PCR; TCRdb keeps only in-frame clonotypes and omits some of them. Clonal size and the V and J genes are those of that table, whereas D and trimming came from the DNA. The table lists 300,000 or so clones, approximately 93% of them singletons, with around 2% in the top ten. Seattle's enrolled individuals joined amid active infection and were then monitored longitudinally.

The genes are TRBV2 and TRBJ2-3; weak D call: TRBD1 (6 bases). This clonotype was obtained from a woman under 40 with COVID-19, enrolled during active disease. The sequenced material came from peripheral blood. The DNA of the CDR3 is TGTGCCAGCAGTGTAAACAGGGGCACAGATACGCAGTATTTT. Its protein product is CASSVNRGTDTQYF.